The entry that follows covers one T cell receptor (beta chain) sequence. What it recognizes is unknown. The data were taken from a study of shared clonotypes between healthy human individuals. Study at large: CD8 memory received one plate per donor, CD8 naive two, CD4 memory three and CD4 naive three. Notes on the study in general: Sampling was confined to blood; repertoires within tissues likely differ. Sequencing depth was a factor that was expected to affect clonotype sharing among donors. The sharing of 4.5% to 6.5% of naive CD4 clonotypes was seen across a handful of donors.

Generated by immunoSEQ multiplex PCR, the TCRdb table keeps only in-frame clones and is missing some. The sample holds 2,500,000 or so clones; roughly 92% are singletons and the top ten take approximately 0.39%. V lost 3 bases to trimming and J lost 6 bases, with 15 bases between them. Germline-derived CDR1 and CDR2 are SGDLS and YYNGEE. This CDR3 contains 14 residues. The sequencing sample was made of naive CD4+ T cells from PBMCs. As for subset: CD45RA+ positively selected. The receptor's source is a man younger than 30 in good health. Some clones in this sample may be carry-over from other donors' samples. The chain has TRBV9 and TRBJ1-2; the D gene is possibly TRBD1 (6 bases). CDR3 loop: CASSAGGRGHGYTF. The CDR3 nucleotides are TGTGCCAGCAGCGCTGGGGGGCGCGGCCATGGCTACACCTTC.